These 20 T cell receptor beta chains originate from one sample sequenced in a study of T cells after yellow fever vaccination. Each CDR3 protein gets one entry after TCRdb re-called the 5' RACE reads with MiXCR. The repertoire holds approximately 580,000 distinct CDR3 sequences, with 17% as singletons. Material: PBMCs, obtained less than 6 days after the first yellow fever vaccination. All receptors come from a man aged 18 to 29 who received the YFV17D yellow fever vaccine.

This clonotype was recorded many times. The DNA of the CDR3 is TGTGCCAGCAGCGATAACAGGGGGCTGAGCACTGAAGCTTTCTTT. Its translation: CASSDNRGLSTEAFF. This chain connects TRBV7-9 to TRBJ1-1, with 9 bases that match TRBD1. J gave up 4 bases and V 5 bases, and 8 bases lay outside the gene matches. This CDR3 is built from 15 residues. Germline-derived CDR1 and CDR2 are SEHNR and FQNEAQ (reference sequence).

Ten or more counts support this clonotype. One end of the junction is discordant with germline, which a read error may explain. The chain links TRBV5-1 to TRBJ2-5; maybe TRBD2 (5 bases). Germline loops: CDR1 SGHRS, CDR2 YFSETQ. This CDR3 is 13 amino acids long. CDR3 amino acids: CASSQTGQETQYF. CDR3 DNA sequence: TGTGCCAGCAGTCAAACGGGACAAGAGACCCAGTACTTC.

As DNA, the CDR3 is TGCAGTGCTAGAGGGGTACAGGGGGCTACCTACAATGAGCAGTTCTTC. Residues: CSARGVQGATYNEQFF. The chain uses TRBV20-1 and TRBJ2-1; 9 bases line up with TRBD1. Germline V gene sequence: CDR1 DFQATT, CDR2 SNEGSKA (reference sequence). Trimming cost V 1 base and J 2 bases; bases outside gene matches: 6. This CDR3 has 16 amino acids.

This clonotype was counted many times. V gene TRBV29-1 combines with J gene TRBJ1-1, with 8 bases matching TRBD1. V was pared by 8 bases and J by 8 bases, with 10 bases of the junction left unmatched. CDR3 size: 12 residues. In germline, CDR1 is SQVTM, CDR2 ANQGSEA. CDR3: CSSRPGQGEAFF. CDR3 nucleotide sequence: TGCAGCTCTAGGCCCGGACAGGGCGAAGCTTTCTTT.

This clonotype has a handful of counts. V usage is TRBV5-6 and J usage is TRBJ1-1; TRBD1 might be the D (5 bases). Germline CDR1 and CDR2: SGHDT and YYEEEE. The V and J ends lost 0 bases and 4 bases respectively, with 16 bases between them. CDR3 length equals 16 residues. CDR3 protein: CASSLGRGLLFTEAFF. CDR3 sequence (DNA): TGTGCCAGCAGCTTGGGGCGGGGGTTACTCTTCACTGAAGCTTTCTTT.

This clonotype was found a few times. V is TRBV27 and J is TRBJ1-1; D is possibly TRBD1 (5 bases). Trimming cost V 6 bases and J 4 bases, with 12 bases left between them. CDR1 and CDR2 from the germline V gene are MNHEY and SMNVEV (reference sequence). The CDR3 has 13 amino acids. DNA for the CDR3: TGTGCCAGCAGACCCCAGGGAAGCACTGAAGCTTTCTTT. Translating gives CASRPQGSTEAFF.

This clonotype was seen a few times. The CDR3 DNA sequence: TGTGCCAGCAGTCTGGGGTCCACGGTGACCTACGAGCAGTACTTC. Its translation is CASSLGSTVTYEQYF. The chain has TRBV6-1 and TRBJ2-7; D is uncertain. V lost 5 bases, J lost 2 bases, and 16 bases lay in between. The CDR3 is made up of 15 amino acids. Germline loops: CDR1 MNHNS, CDR2 SASEGT.

There are a few counts of this clonotype. The V gene is TRBV3-1, the J gene TRBJ2-5; 7 positions agree with TRBD2. The germline CDR1 and CDR2 sequences are LGHDT and YNNKEL (reference sequence). The V gene end was trimmed by 4 bases and the J gene end by 2 bases; junction bases not matched to a gene: 4. The CDR3 is 14 amino acids. The DNA for the CDR3 is TGTGCCAGCAGCCCCTGGGGGGGGCAAGAGACCCAGTACTTC. It specifies CASSPWGGQETQYF.

CDR3 nucleotides: TGTGCCAGCAATCGACACAGGGGGAGCGAGCAGTACGTC. This sequence encodes CASNRHRGSEQYV. This chain connects TRBV5-6 to TRBJ2-7; 8 bases align to TRBD1. The germline V gene has CDR1 SGHDT and CDR2 YYEEEE. V shed 6 bases and J 6 bases; nucleotides not matched to a gene: 8. The CDR3 has 13 amino acids.

The chain recombines TRBV2 with TRBJ2-5, with D perhaps TRBD2 (5 bases). CDR1 is SNHLY and CDR2 is FYNNEI in the germline V gene. V was shortened by 8 bases and J by 5 bases, with 18 bases between the two germline ends. CDR3 length: 14 amino acids. CDR3 in amino acids: CASLYLLARETQYF. The CDR3 nucleotides read TGTGCCAGCCTCTACCTCCTAGCAAGGGAGACCCAGTACTTC.

In its sample, this clonotype was seen a few times. The chain links TRBV7-9 to TRBJ2-1; D unclear. In germline, CDR1 is SEHNR, CDR2 FQNEAQ (reference sequence). The CDR3 totals 14 residues. V was pared by 2 bases and J by 10 bases, with 15 bases between. The CDR3 DNA reads TGTGCCAGCAGCTTACGAGGTACGACTGAGGAGCAGTTCTTC. It codes for CASSLRGTTEEQFF. The full variable domain, completed using reference TRBV7-9 and TRBJ2-1, is DTGVSQNPRHKITKRGQNVTFRCDPISEHNRLYWYRQTLGQGPEFLTYFQNEAQLEKSRLLSDRFSAERPKGSFSTLEIQRTEQGDSAMYLCASSLRGTTEEQFFGPGTRLTVL.

A few counts support this clonotype. The genes are TRBV11-2 and TRBJ2-5, with 10 bases lining up with TRBD1. The V segment lost 5 bases and the J segment 4 bases; nucleotides outside the gene matches: 10. Germline V gene sequence: CDR1 SGHAT, CDR2 FQNNGV. The length of the CDR3 is 16 residues. CDR3 sequence reads: CASSRFPGQGSETQYF. For the CDR3, the DNA is TGTGCCAGCAGCCGATTTCCGGGACAGGGGTCAGAGACCCAGTACTTC.

This clonotype was found a few times. The chain couples TRBV7-2 to TRBJ1-5, with D possibly matching TRBD1 (6 bases). CDR1 SGHTA and CDR2 FQGNSA come from the germline V gene. Trimming removed 3 bases from V and 4 bases from J, with 10 bases in between. CDR3 size: 14 residues. CDR3 DNA sequence: TGTGCCAGCAGCTTCCAGAGGGGGAATCAGCCCCAGCATTTT. Translated, it gives CASSFQRGNQPQHF. The variable domain in full, completed from reference TRBV7-2 and TRBJ1-5, reads GAGVSQSPSNKVTEKGKDVELRCDPISGHTALYWYRQSLGQGLEFLIYFQGNSAPDKSGLPSDRFSAERTGGSVSTLTIQRTQQEDSAVYLCASSFQRGNQPQHFGDGTRLSIL.

The chain joins TRBV10-3 to TRBJ2-1; D is ambiguous. V lost 6 bases, J lost 0 bases, and 6 bases lay in between. CDR3 size: 13 residues. Germline lookup yields CDR1 ENHRY and CDR2 SYGVKD. The CDR3 sequence is CAISPGSYNEQFF. The CDR3 coding sequence is TGTGCCATCAGCCCGGGCTCCTACAATGAGCAGTTCTTC.

This clonotype was picked up a small number of times. The chain has TRBV19 and TRBJ1-5, with 10 nucleotides matching TRBD1. The germline V gene has CDR1 LNHDA and CDR2 SQIVND (reference sequence). With 9 bases clipped from V and 5 bases from J, the junction kept 4 bases outside the gene matches. The CDR3 runs 13 residues. The CDR3 sequence: CASRTGGYQPQHF. In DNA form, the CDR3 reads TGTGCCAGCAGGACAGGGGGGTATCAGCCCCAGCATTTT.

J is TRBJ1-5 and V is TRBV2, with D possibly being TRBD1 (6 bases). Germline CDR1 SNHLY, CDR2 FYNNEI. V was clipped by 6 bases and J by 5 bases, with 14 bases between them. This CDR3 has 14 amino acids. The CDR3 region is CASSLQGQDQPQHF. DNA of the CDR3: TGTGCCAGCAGCCTACAGGGCCAGGATCAGCCCCAGCATTTT.

CDR3 coding DNA: TGCGCCAGCAGGGCAGGCTCTGGGGCCAACGTCCTGACTTTC. Its translation: CASRAGSGANVLTF. The chain carries TRBV5-1 and TRBJ2-6; D uncertain. This CDR3 comprises 14 residues. V was pared by 5 bases and J by 0 bases, with 6 bases between. CDR1 and CDR2 from the germline V gene are SGHRS and YFSETQ. Together with reference TRBV5-1 and TRBJ2-6, the CDR3 gives the full variable domain: KAGVTQTPRYLIKTRGQQVTLSCSPISGHRSVSWYQQTPGQGLQFLFEYFSETQRNKGNFPGRFSGRQFSNSRSEMNVSTLELGDSALYLCASRAGSGANVLTFGAGSRLTVL.

This clonotype occurred a few times. The chain joins TRBV9 to TRBJ1-1; D may be TRBD1 (5 bases). The germline gives CDR1 SGDLS, CDR2 YYNGEE. Trimming took 0 bases from V and 0 from J, leaving 9 bases between them. This CDR3 has 15 residues. CDR3 sequence (DNA): TGTGCCAGCAGCGTAGATCAGGGTTTGAACACTGAAGCTTTCTTT. It codes for CASSVDQGLNTEAFF.

The chain links TRBV6-1 to TRBJ1-5; D not resolved. CDR1 MNHNS and CDR2 SASEGT come from the germline V gene. The CDR3 extends over 13 amino acids. Trimming took off 1 base at V and 4 bases at J, with 5 bases between the two ends. CDR3 bases: TGTGCCAGCAGTGAAGTGTTGAATCAGCCCCAGCATTTT. It encodes CASSEVLNQPQHF.

V and J are TRBV24-1 and TRBJ2-3, with TRBD2 matching over 12 bases. Germline values: CDR1 KGHDR, CDR2 SFDVKD. CDR3 length: 16 residues. Germline trimming cut 3 bases from V and 4 bases from J; bases unmatched to any gene: 4. As DNA, the CDR3 is TGTGCCACCAGTGATGGACTAGCGGGGAGGTCAGATACGCAGTATTTT. The encoded protein is CATSDGLAGRSDTQYF.